This is a list of T cell receptor beta chains from one sample in a study of vaccination and CD4 T cells after COVID-19. TCRdb reprocessed the PCR reads with MiXCR, giving one entry per CDR3 protein. The table records 22,000 or so distinct CDR3 sequences, around a third of them present only once. For these TCRs, the target antigens are not known. The source material was cultured CD4+ T cells from blood. Receptors were obtained from a human donor with COVID-19. Each CDR3 is given with its conserved first and last residue. D genes are given only for firm matches. A clone size is listed for some rows: how often the clone was seen (once, few, many), or a class if it is expanded.

V gene: TRBV7-8
J gene: TRBJ2-7
D gene: TRBD1
clone size: .
CDR3 protein: CASSLGTGGGYEQYF
CDR3 DNA: TGTGCCAGCAGCTTAGGTACAGGGGGCGGATACGAGCAGTACTTC

V gene: TRBV6-4
J gene: TRBJ1-5
D gene: TRBD1
clone size: few
CDR3 protein: CAIDRVNQPQHF
CDR3 DNA: TGTGCCATCGACAGGGTGAATCAGCCCCAGCATTTT

V gene: TRBV9
J gene: TRBJ1-5
D gene: .
clone size: .
CDR3 protein: CASSVEPLPAGNQPQHF
CDR3 DNA: TGTGCCAGCAGCGTAGAACCCCTCCCGGCGGGCAATCAGCCCCAGCATTTT

V gene: TRBV6-1
J gene: TRBJ2-5
D gene: .
clone size: .
CDR3 protein: CASSMGGETQYF
CDR3 DNA: TGTGCCAGCAGCATGGGCGGAGAGACCCAGTACTTC

V gene: TRBV7-2
J gene: TRBJ1-2
D gene: .
clone size: .
CDR3 protein: CASSLVTGRVDYGYTF
CDR3 DNA: TGTGCCAGCAGCTTAGTCACAGGGAGGGTAGATTATGGCTACACCTTC

V gene: TRBV19
J gene: TRBJ2-7
D gene: TRBD1
clone size: .
CDR3 protein: CASSLRQGPGNEQYF
CDR3 DNA: TGTGCCAGTAGTCTGAGACAGGGGCCGGGAAACGAGCAGTACTTC

V gene: TRBV27
J gene: TRBJ2-7
D gene: .
clone size: .
CDR3 protein: CASSSPAGRGQYF
CDR3 DNA: TGTGCCAGCAGTTCCCCGGCGGGCAGGGGGCAGTACTTC

V gene: TRBV15
J gene: TRBJ2-7
D gene: .
clone size: .
CDR3 protein: CATSVGDKSYEQYF
CDR3 DNA: TGTGCCACCAGCGTGGGGGACAAGTCCTACGAGCAGTACTTC

V gene: TRBV28
J gene: TRBJ1-2
D gene: .
clone size: .
CDR3 protein: CASSYGTFYGYTF
CDR3 DNA: TGTGCCAGCAGTTACGGGACTTTTTATGGCTACACCTTC

V gene: TRBV30
J gene: TRBJ1-4
D gene: .
clone size: .
CDR3 protein: CAGMANEKLFF
CDR3 DNA: TGTGCCGGTATGGCTAATGAAAAACTGTTTTTT

V gene: TRBV7-8
J gene: TRBJ2-1
D gene: TRBD1
clone size: few
CDR3 protein: CASSPGQGGVEQFF
CDR3 DNA: TGTGCCAGCAGCCCGGGACAGGGGGGTGTTGAGCAGTTCTTC

V gene: TRBV5-1
J gene: TRBJ1-6
D gene: .
clone size: .
CDR3 protein: CASSPRDRNSLGNSPLHF
CDR3 DNA: TGCGCCAGCAGCCCCAGAGACAGAAATTCACTGGGTAATTCACCCCTCCACTTT

V gene: TRBV28
J gene: TRBJ1-2
D gene: .
clone size: few
CDR3 protein: CASSLQGTYGYTF
CDR3 DNA: TGTGCCAGCAGTTTACAAGGGACCTATGGCTACACCTTC

V gene: TRBV15
J gene: TRBJ1-2
D gene: .
clone size: few
CDR3 protein: CATSRGGRYGYTF
CDR3 DNA: TGTGCCACCAGCAGAGGGGGCCGGTATGGCTACACCTTC

V gene: TRBV6-2/TRBV6-3
J gene: TRBJ2-2
D gene: .
clone size: .
CDR3 protein: CASSYGGFSNTGELFF
CDR3 DNA: TGTGCCAGCAGTTATGGCGGCTTCTCGAACACCGGGGAGCTGTTTTTT

V gene: TRBV19
J gene: TRBJ2-1
D gene: TRBD1
clone size: few
CDR3 protein: CASKGGQGAFEQFF
CDR3 DNA: TGTGCCAGTAAGGGAGGTCAGGGGGCTTTTGAGCAGTTCTTC

V gene: TRBV27
J gene: TRBJ2-7
D gene: .
clone size: few
CDR3 protein: CASSLQAMGGEQYF
CDR3 DNA: TGTGCCAGCAGTTTACAAGCCATGGGAGGCGAGCAGTACTTC

V gene: TRBV10-3
J gene: TRBJ1-4
D gene: .
clone size: .
CDR3 protein: CATTPTGTPNEKLFF
CDR3 DNA: TGTGCCACAACTCCCACCGGGACACCTAATGAAAAACTGTTTTTT

V gene: TRBV6-1
J gene: TRBJ1-5
D gene: .
clone size: few
CDR3 protein: CASRSGQITNQPQHF
CDR3 DNA: TGTGCCAGCAGATCAGGACAGATAACCAATCAGCCCCAGCATTTT

V gene: TRBV27
J gene: TRBJ1-1
D gene: TRBD1
clone size: few
CDR3 protein: CASSPGGYNTEAFF
CDR3 DNA: TGTGCCAGCAGTCCAGGGGGTTACAACACTGAAGCTTTCTTT

V gene: TRBV9
J gene: TRBJ2-1
D gene: .
clone size: .
CDR3 protein: CASSGVSYNEQFF
CDR3 DNA: TGTGCCAGCAGCGGGGTCTCCTACAATGAGCAGTTCTTC

V gene: TRBV6-5
J gene: TRBJ1-2
D gene: .
clone size: few
CDR3 protein: CASSYEPGVGGYTF
CDR3 DNA: TGTGCCAGCAGTTACGAGCCGGGGGTGGGAGGCTACACCTTC

V gene: TRBV2
J gene: TRBJ2-1
D gene: .
clone size: .
CDR3 protein: CASSEALGRVGLSNEQFF
CDR3 DNA: TGTGCCAGCAGTGAAGCGCTTGGCAGGGTAGGCTTAAGCAATGAGCAGTTCTTC

V gene: TRBV9
J gene: TRBJ2-4
D gene: .
clone size: once
CDR3 protein: CASSAQSGLAKNIQYF
CDR3 DNA: TGTGCCAGCAGCGCACAAAGTGGGCTAGCCAAAAACATTCAGTACTTC

V gene: TRBV2
J gene: TRBJ1-2
D gene: .
clone size: .
CDR3 protein: CASSPLFGDGYTF
CDR3 DNA: TGTGCCAGCAGCCCCTTATTTGGGGACGGCTACACCTTC

V gene: TRBV19
J gene: TRBJ2-1
D gene: .
clone size: .
CDR3 protein: CASSIDAPSRGGPRNEQFF
CDR3 DNA: TGTGCCAGTAGTATAGATGCCCCATCGAGGGGGGGCCCAAGGAATGAGCAGTTCTTC

V gene: TRBV7-2
J gene: TRBJ1-1
D gene: .
clone size: .
CDR3 protein: CASSSEGNTEAFF
CDR3 DNA: TGTGCCAGCAGCTCAGAGGGGAACACTGAAGCTTTCTTT

V gene: TRBV2
J gene: TRBJ2-2
D gene: .
clone size: .
CDR3 protein: CASSEAAVAAGELFF
CDR3 DNA: TGTGCCAGCAGTGAAGCGGCGGTGGCGGCCGGGGAGCTGTTTTTT

V gene: TRBV5-1
J gene: TRBJ2-2
D gene: .
clone size: .
CDR3 protein: CASSISVTGELFF
CDR3 DNA: TGCGCCAGCAGCATATCGGTTACCGGGGAGCTGTTTTTT

V gene: TRBV7-9
J gene: TRBJ1-1
D gene: .
clone size: .
CDR3 protein: CASRTQGPEAFF
CDR3 DNA: TGTGCCAGCAGGACTCAGGGACCTGAAGCTTTCTTT

V gene: TRBV20-1
J gene: TRBJ1-3
D gene: .
clone size: .
CDR3 protein: CSARDRVGTGNTIYF
CDR3 DNA: TGCAGTGCTAGAGATCGGGTGGGGACTGGAAACACCATATATTTT

V gene: TRBV19
J gene: TRBJ1-1
D gene: .
clone size: .
CDR3 protein: CASSLPRTRNTEAFF
CDR3 DNA: TGTGCCAGTAGTCTACCAAGGACACGAAACACTGAAGCTTTCTTT

V gene: TRBV5-1
J gene: TRBJ1-1
D gene: .
clone size: few
CDR3 protein: CASRGIMNTEAFF
CDR3 DNA: TGCGCCAGCAGAGGGATAATGAACACTGAAGCTTTCTTT

V gene: TRBV7-9
J gene: TRBJ2-3
D gene: .
clone size: .
CDR3 protein: CASSSRRTASDTQYF
CDR3 DNA: TGTGCCAGCAGCTCCCGAAGGACAGCTTCAGATACGCAGTATTTT

V gene: TRBV24-1
J gene: TRBJ2-5
D gene: TRBD1
clone size: few
CDR3 protein: CATSDFGQGSGETQYF
CDR3 DNA: TGTGCCACCAGTGATTTCGGACAGGGCAGCGGAGAGACCCAGTACTTC

V gene: TRBV10-3
J gene: TRBJ1-3
D gene: .
clone size: .
CDR3 protein: CAISDGSSGNTIYF
CDR3 DNA: TGTGCCATCAGTGATGGAAGCTCTGGAAACACCATATATTTT

V gene: TRBV5-6
J gene: TRBJ1-6
D gene: .
clone size: .
CDR3 protein: CASSVHQGGVYNSPLHF
CDR3 DNA: TGTGCCAGCAGCGTGCACCAAGGGGGTGTCTATAATTCACCCCTCCACTTT

V gene: TRBV27
J gene: TRBJ1-5
D gene: .
clone size: few
CDR3 protein: CASSLYDGISASINF
CDR3 DNA: TGTGCCAGCAGTTTATACGACGGAATATCAGCCTCGATCAATTTT

V gene: TRBV19
J gene: TRBJ2-1
D gene: .
clone size: .
CDR3 protein: CASSSYNEQFF
CDR3 DNA: TGTGCCAGTAGTTCCTACAATGAGCAGTTCTTC

V gene: TRBV24-1
J gene: TRBJ2-5
D gene: .
clone size: few
CDR3 protein: CATSDLRGTGETQYF
CDR3 DNA: TGTGCCACCAGTGATTTAAGGGGTACGGGTGAGACCCAGTACTTC

V gene: TRBV12-3/TRBV12-4
J gene: TRBJ1-2
D gene: .
clone size: .
CDR3 protein: CASSLVGRYYGYTF
CDR3 DNA: TGTGCCAGCAGTTTAGTCGGGAGGTACTATGGCTACACCTTC

V gene: TRBV6-5
J gene: TRBJ2-2
D gene: .
clone size: .
CDR3 protein: CASSYSTGNTGELFF
CDR3 DNA: TGTGCCAGCAGTTACTCGACAGGGAACACCGGGGAGCTGTTTTTT

V gene: TRBV11-3
J gene: TRBJ2-1
D gene: TRBD2
clone size: .
CDR3 protein: CASSSGSGGAHNEQFF
CDR3 DNA: TGTGCCAGCAGCTCAGGCAGCGGGGGGGCCCACAATGAGCAGTTCTTC

V gene: TRBV7-9
J gene: TRBJ2-3
D gene: .
clone size: few
CDR3 protein: CASSSRGDTQYF
CDR3 DNA: TGTGCCAGCAGCTCAAGGGGAGATACGCAGTATTTT

V gene: TRBV21-1
J gene: TRBJ2-7
D gene: .
clone size: .
CDR3 protein: CASSNRVEQYF
CDR3 DNA: TGTGCCAGCAGCAACCGTGTCGAGCAGTACTTC

V gene: TRBV27
J gene: TRBJ2-7
D gene: .
clone size: few
CDR3 protein: CASTNTVQGVPYEQYF
CDR3 DNA: TGTGCCAGCACCAATACGGTGCAGGGAGTTCCCTACGAGCAGTACTTC

V gene: TRBV6-2/TRBV6-3
J gene: TRBJ1-5
D gene: .
clone size: few
CDR3 protein: CASKLTDNSNQPQHF
CDR3 DNA: TGTGCCAGCAAGCTGACGGATAATAGCAATCAGCCCCAGCATTTT

V gene: TRBV20-1
J gene: TRBJ2-1
D gene: TRBD2
clone size: .
CDR3 protein: CSARAGTSGGAGEQFF
CDR3 DNA: TGCAGTGCTAGGGCCGGGACTAGCGGGGGGGCTGGTGAGCAGTTCTTC

V gene: TRBV10-2
J gene: TRBJ1-2
D gene: TRBD1
clone size: few
CDR3 protein: CASSESWDRVGYTF
CDR3 DNA: TGCGCCAGCAGTGAGTCGTGGGACAGGGTTGGCTACACCTTC